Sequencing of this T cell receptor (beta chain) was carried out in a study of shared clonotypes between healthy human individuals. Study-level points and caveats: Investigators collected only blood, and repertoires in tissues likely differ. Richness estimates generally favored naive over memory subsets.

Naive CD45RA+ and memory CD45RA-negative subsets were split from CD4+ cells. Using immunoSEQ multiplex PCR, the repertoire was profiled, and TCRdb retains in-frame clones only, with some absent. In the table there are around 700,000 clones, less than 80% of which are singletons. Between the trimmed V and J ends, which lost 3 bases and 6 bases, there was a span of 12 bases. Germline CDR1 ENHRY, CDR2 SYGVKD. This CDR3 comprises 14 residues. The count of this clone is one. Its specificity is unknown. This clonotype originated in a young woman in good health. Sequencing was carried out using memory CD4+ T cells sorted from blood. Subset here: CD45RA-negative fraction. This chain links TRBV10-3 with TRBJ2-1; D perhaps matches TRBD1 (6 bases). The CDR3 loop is CAISEMGAGNEQFF. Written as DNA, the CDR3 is TGTGCCATCAGTGAAATGGGGGCAGGCAATGAGCAGTTCTTC.